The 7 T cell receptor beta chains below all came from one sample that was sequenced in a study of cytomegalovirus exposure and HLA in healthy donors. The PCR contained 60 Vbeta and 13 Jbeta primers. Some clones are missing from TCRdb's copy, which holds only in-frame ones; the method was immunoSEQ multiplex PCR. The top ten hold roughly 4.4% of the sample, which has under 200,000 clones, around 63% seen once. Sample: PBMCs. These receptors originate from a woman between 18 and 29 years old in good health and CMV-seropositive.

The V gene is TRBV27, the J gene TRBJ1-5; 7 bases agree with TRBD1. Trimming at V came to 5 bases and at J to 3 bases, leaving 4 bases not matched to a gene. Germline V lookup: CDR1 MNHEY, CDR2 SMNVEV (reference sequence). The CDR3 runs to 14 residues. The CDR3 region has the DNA TGTGCCAGCAGTATGACAGGGCTCAATCAGCCCCAGCATTTT. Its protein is CASSMTGLNQPQHF.

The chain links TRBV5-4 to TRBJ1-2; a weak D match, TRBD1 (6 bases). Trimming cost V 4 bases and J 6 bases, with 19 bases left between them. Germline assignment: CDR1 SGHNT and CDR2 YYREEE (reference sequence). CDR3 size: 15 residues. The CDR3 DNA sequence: TGTGCCAGCAGCCCGGGGAGACAGGTTGGTGATGGCTACACCTTC. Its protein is CASSPGRQVGDGYTF. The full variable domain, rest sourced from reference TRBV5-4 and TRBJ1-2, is ETGVTQSPTHLIKTRGQQVTLRCSSQSGHNTVSWYQQALGQGPQFIFQYYREEENGRGNFPPRFSGLQFPNYSSELNVNALELDDSALYLCASSPGRQVGDGYTFGSGTRLTVV.

In DNA, the CDR3 is TGTGCCAGTAGTATCGGGGACAGGGGCCACGAGCAGTACTTC. This encodes CASSIGDRGHEQYF. The V gene is TRBV19, the J gene TRBJ2-7; 10 positions match TRBD1. Trimming cost V 3 bases and J 5 bases; bases outside gene matches: 4. This CDR3 spans 14 amino acids. CDR1 and CDR2 from the germline V gene are LNHDA and SQIVND (reference sequence).

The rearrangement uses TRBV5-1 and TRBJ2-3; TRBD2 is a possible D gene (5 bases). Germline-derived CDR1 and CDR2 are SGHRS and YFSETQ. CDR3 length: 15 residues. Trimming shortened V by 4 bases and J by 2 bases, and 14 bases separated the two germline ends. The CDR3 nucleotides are TGCGCCAGCAGCGTTAAGAGGGCCCTCACAGATACGCAGTATTTT. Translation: CASSVKRALTDTQYF.

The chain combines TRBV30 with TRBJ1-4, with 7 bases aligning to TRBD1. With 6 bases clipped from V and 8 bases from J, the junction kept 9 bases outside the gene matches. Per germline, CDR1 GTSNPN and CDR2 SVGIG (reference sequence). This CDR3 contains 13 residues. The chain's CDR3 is CACEQGSEEKLFF. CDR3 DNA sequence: TGTGCCTGCGAACAGGGGAGTGAGGAAAAACTGTTTTTT. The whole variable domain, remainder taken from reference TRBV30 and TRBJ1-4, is SQTIHQWPATLVQPVGSPLSLECTVEGTSNPNLYWYRQAAGRGLQLLFYSVGIGQISSEVPQNLSASRPQDRQFILSSKKLLLSDSGFYLCACEQGSEEKLFFGSGTQLSVL.

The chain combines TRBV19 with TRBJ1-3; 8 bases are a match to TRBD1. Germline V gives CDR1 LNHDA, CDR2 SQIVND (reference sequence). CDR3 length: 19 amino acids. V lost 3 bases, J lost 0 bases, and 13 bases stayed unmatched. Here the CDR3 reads CASSIPLRTGTRSGNTIYF. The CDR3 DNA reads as TGTGCCAGTAGTATCCCCCTCCGGACAGGGACGCGCTCTGGAAACACCATATATTTT.

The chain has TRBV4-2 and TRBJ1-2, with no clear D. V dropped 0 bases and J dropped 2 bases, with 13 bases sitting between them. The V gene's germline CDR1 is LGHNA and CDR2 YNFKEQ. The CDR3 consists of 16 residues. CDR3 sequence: CASSQDWRANNYGYTF. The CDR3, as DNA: TGTGCCAGCAGCCAAGATTGGCGGGCCAACAACTATGGCTACACCTTC.